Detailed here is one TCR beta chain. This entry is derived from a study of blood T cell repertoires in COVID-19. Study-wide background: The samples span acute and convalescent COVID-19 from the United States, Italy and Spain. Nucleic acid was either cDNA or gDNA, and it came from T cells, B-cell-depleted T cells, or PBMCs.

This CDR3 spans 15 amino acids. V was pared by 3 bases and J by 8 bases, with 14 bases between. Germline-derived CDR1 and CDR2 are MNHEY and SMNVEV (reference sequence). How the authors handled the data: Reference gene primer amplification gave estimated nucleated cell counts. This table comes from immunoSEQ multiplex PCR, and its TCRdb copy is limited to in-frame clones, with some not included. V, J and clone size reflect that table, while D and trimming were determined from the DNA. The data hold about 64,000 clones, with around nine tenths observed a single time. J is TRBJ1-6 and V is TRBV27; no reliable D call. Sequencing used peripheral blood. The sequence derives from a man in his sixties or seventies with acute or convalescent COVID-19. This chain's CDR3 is CASSFLRVRYSPLHF. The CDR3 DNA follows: TGTGCCAGCAGTTTTCTGCGCGTCCGATATTCACCCCTCCACTTT.